This is a list of T cell receptor beta chains from one sample in a study of OX40 agonist ivuxolimab in advanced cancers. Sequencing was performed with immunoSEQ multiplex PCR; in TCRdb, only in-frame clones are kept and a portion is missing. Among some 82,000 clones, roughly 88% were seen once, and the ten largest hold 0.75% to 0.95%. Sequencing used CD4+ or CD8+ T cells sorted from blood, obtained in a trial of the OX40 agonist ivuxolimab. All receptors derive from an adult with an advanced solid tumor such as melanoma, head and neck, liver or kidney cancer. Each CDR3 is given with its conserved first and last residue. D genes are given only for firm matches. Size tells how often a clone was seen (once, few, many) or the class of an expanded clone, and some rows leave it out.

j_call clone_size v_call d_call cdr3_nt cdr3_aa
TRBJ2-5 once TRBV30 NA TGTGCCTGGAGTGTACAAGAGACCCAGTACTTC CAWSVQETQYF
TRBJ2-7 NA TRBV7-9 NA TGTGCCAGCAGCCCAGGGGGCGGGAGGGCCAACGAGCAGTACTTC CASSPGGGRANEQYF
TRBJ1-1 NA TRBV30 NA TGTGCCTGGGCGGGATCCTCGGGGTTAATTACTGAAGCTTTCTTT CAWAGSSGLITEAFF
TRBJ2-1 once TRBV18 NA TGTGCCAGCTCAAGGGACGGAGACAATGAGCAGTTCTTC CASSRDGDNEQFF
TRBJ2-3 NA TRBV10-3 NA TGTGCCATCAGTGTTCGGCAGGGAGTGGATACGCAGTATTTT CAISVRQGVDTQYF
TRBJ1-4 NA TRBV23-1 NA TGCGCCAGCAGTCAATCCCATACCGGTGAAAAACTGTTTTTT CASSQSHTGEKLFF
TRBJ2-7 NA TRBV28 NA TGTGCCAGCACCAGGGGGGGGACTAACTACGAGCAGTACTTC CASTRGGTNYEQYF
TRBJ2-5 NA TRBV29-1 NA TGCAGCACCCTGAGGGAGACCCAGTACTTC CSTLRETQYF
TRBJ2-5 NA TRBV7-2 NA TGTGCCAGCAGCTTATTGGGAGTGACGGCCCATCAAGAGACCCAGTACTTC CASSLLGVTAHQETQYF
TRBJ1-2 NA TRBV9 NA TGTGCCAGCAGCGTAGGGGTATTCCCTTATGGCTACACCTTC CASSVGVFPYGYTF
TRBJ1-3 NA TRBV19 NA TGTGCCAGTATGAGGGGCAGTGAACCCGGAAACACCATATATTTT CASMRGSEPGNTIYF
TRBJ2-1 NA TRBV2 TRBD2 TGTGCCAGCAGTGTTGAAGCGGGAGGGGTGTTCTTC CASSVEAGGVFF
TRBJ1-2 NA TRBV7-2 NA TGTGCCAGCAGCTTAATTCCCGATTTGGGGTATGGCTACACCTTC CASSLIPDLGYGYTF
TRBJ2-7 NA TRBV28 TRBD2 TGTGCCAGCAGTTTTCTAGCGGGAAGGTACGAGCAGTACTTC CASSFLAGRYEQYF
TRBJ1-2 NA TRBV5-1 NA TGCGCCAGCAGTTTCGCAGGGAACTATGGCTACACCTTC CASSFAGNYGYTF
TRBJ2-3 NA TRBV12-5 NA TGTGCTAGTGGTTCCAGCGGAACGCAGTATTTT CASGSSGTQYF
TRBJ2-3 NA TRBV4-2 TRBD2 TGTGCCAGCAGCCAAGTTCCGGGAGGAGACGCAGATACGCAGTATTTT CASSQVPGGDADTQYF
TRBJ2-3 NA TRBV14 NA TGTGCCAGCAGCCAAAATAGCGGTATTGGGACAGATACGCAGTATTTT CASSQNSGIGTDTQYF
TRBJ2-4 NA TRBV18 NA TGTGCCAGCTCACCTGGGAGCATTCAGTACTTC CASSPGSIQYF
TRBJ2-2 NA TRBV7-3 NA TGTGCCAGCAGCCGAGAAGGGCTGGAAGGGGAGCTGTTTTTT CASSREGLEGELFF
TRBJ2-7 once TRBV28 TRBD1 TGTGCCAGCAGTCAACAGGGGGCGGCTAGGTACGAGCAGTACTTC CASSQQGAARYEQYF
TRBJ2-1 NA TRBV4-3 TRBD2 TGCGCCAGCAGCCCTGAGTGGGGAGGGAATGAGCAGTTCTTC CASSPEWGGNEQFF
TRBJ2-7 NA TRBV4-3 TRBD2 TGCGCCAGCAGCCAAGGTGCGGGGGGTTACGAGCAGTACTTC CASSQGAGGYEQYF
TRBJ1-5 once TRBV30 NA TGTGCCTGGAGTCGGGGGGTCGGGCAGCCCCAGCATTTT CAWSRGVGQPQHF
TRBJ2-7 NA TRBV7-2 NA TGTGCCAGCAGCTTAGTCGTCTCCTACGAGCAGTACTTC CASSLVVSYEQYF
TRBJ2-2 NA TRBV2 NA TGTGCCAGCAGTGATACCAGGGGCACCGGGGAGCTGTTTTTT CASSDTRGTGELFF
TRBJ1-1 NA TRBV27 TRBD1 TGTGCCAGCAGTCTATCCGGGACAGGTGAAGCTTTCTTT CASSLSGTGEAFF
TRBJ2-2 NA TRBV7-9 TRBD2 TGTGCCAGCAGCTTAGCGGGACTATCCGGGGAGCTGTTTTTT CASSLAGLSGELFF
TRBJ2-1 once TRBV6-1 NA TGTGCCAGCTATGAAGGTTTAATGCGTGAGCAGTTCTTC CASYEGLMREQFF
TRBJ2-6 NA TRBV11-2 TRBD1 TGTGCCAGCACCAAGACAGGGAGGGCCAACGTCCTGACTTTC CASTKTGRANVLTF
TRBJ2-5 few TRBV9 NA TGTGCCAGCAGCGTAGATGGTGTGAACCCAGAGACCCAGTACTTC CASSVDGVNPETQYF